This T cell receptor beta chain was captured in a study of blood T cell repertoires in COVID-19. Looking at the study overall: From T cells, B-cell-depleted T cells, or PBMCs came the material, which was cDNA or gDNA.

Sequenced by immunoSEQ multiplex PCR; TCRdb stores in-frame clones only, minus some. The sample consists of about 72,000 clones, about 81% of them appearing once. V shed 6 bases and J shed 2 bases, with 13 bases lying between them. CDR1 is KGHSH, CDR2 LQKENI, per germline. CDR3 length equals 14 residues. The source is a human donor in a cohort sampled during active COVID-19. J is TRBJ2-5 and V is TRBV18; no clear D gene. Sequenced material: peripheral blood. The CDR3 DNA reads as TGTGCCAGCTCCCTGGGCCGCCGACAAGAGACCCAGTACTTC. Protein: CASSLGRRQETQYF.